Listed below are T cell receptor beta chains from one sample, sequenced in a study of early T cells in non-severe SARS-CoV-2 infection. TCRdb analysed the 5' RACE reads with MiXCR anew, one entry per CDR3 protein. The sample comprises approximately 70,000 distinct CDR3 sequences, around 12% of which are singletons, and roughly 1.3% rests with the top ten. The sample comprised whole blood. The receptor source for this set is an adult who was a healthcare worker with PCR-confirmed SARS-CoV-2 infection or an uninfected control (not recorded which). Each CDR3 is given with its conserved first and last residue. Each record gives: clone size, V gene, D gene, CDR3 length, J gene, CDR3 DNA, CDR3 protein. A D gene is named only where the DNA matches it firmly. Only part of the rows carry a size: once, few, many, or a class if the clone is expanded.

>many|TRBV7-9|TRBD1|15|TRBJ1-6
TGTGCCAGCAGCCGGACAGGGGGCACGGATTCACCCCTCCACTTT
CASSRTGGTDSPLHF
>many|TRBV28|.|17|TRBJ2-7
TGTGCCAGCAGTTTAATTCCCAGAGGAGGGGGAACCTACGAGCAGTACTTC
CASSLIPRGGGTYEQYF
>once|TRBV29-1|.|16|TRBJ2-3
TGCAGCGTCCTCCCAGACGGCGGCAGTAAAGCGGATACGCAGTATTTT
CSVLPDGGSKADTQYF
>many|TRBV14|.|15|TRBJ1-4
TGTGCCAGCAGCCAAGAACGGGGTTCGGGTGAAAAACTGTTTTTT
CASSQERGSGEKLFF
>many|TRBV18|.|15|TRBJ2-2
TGTGCCAGCTCACCACAGGGAAAATCGGCCGGGGAGCTGTTTTTT
CASSPQGKSAGELFF
>many|TRBV4-3|.|15|TRBJ1-5
TGCGCCAGCAGCCAAGATGGGGACAGCAATCAGCCCCAGCATTTT
CASSQDGDSNQPQHF
>many|TRBV6-5|.|12|TRBJ1-4
TGTGCCAGCAGCTCCTATGGCGGAAGGCTGTTTTTT
CASSSYGGRLFF
>many|TRBV9|TRBD2|15|TRBJ2-3
TGTGCCAGCAGCCTTCGGGGGGGGCCGGGAGATACGCAGTATTTT
CASSLRGGPGDTQYF
>many|TRBV28|TRBD1|13|TRBJ1-5
TGTGCCAGCAGAGAGGACAGGGGAGAAACTCAGCATTTT
CASREDRGETQHF
>.|TRBV29-1|TRBD2|13|TRBJ2-5
TGCAGCGCCGACGGGAGGGACGAGCCGACCCAGTACTTC
CSADGRDEPTQYF
>many|TRBV20-1|.|15|TRBJ2-1
TGCAGTGCTAGAGACGGGCGGACTTTGGGCAATGAGCAGTTCTTC
CSARDGRTLGNEQFF
>.|TRBV29-1|.|12|TRBJ2-7
TGCAGCGTTTTCCTCAGCTCCTACGAGCAGTACTTC
CSVFLSSYEQYF
>many|TRBV28|.|12|TRBJ2-3
TGTGCCAGCAGTCTAACCACAGATACGCAGTATTTT
CASSLTTDTQYF
>many|TRBV29-1|TRBD2|14|TRBJ2-1
TGCAGCGTTACAGCGGGAACCTCCTACAATGAGCAGTTCTTC
CSVTAGTSYNEQFF
>many|TRBV5-1|.|15|TRBJ2-7
TGCGCCAGCAGCTTTAAAAAACACCCTACTACGCAGCAGTACTTC
CASSFKKHPTTQQYF
>.|TRBV28|.|9|TRBJ1-1
TGTGCCAGTGGAGGTGGGGCTTTCTTT
CASGGGAFF
>.|TRBV20-1|.|13|TRBJ2-7
TGCACCATAGCCCAACCGTCCTCCTACGAGCAGTACTTC
CTIAQPSSYEQYF
>.|TRBV7-9|TRBD2|16|TRBJ2-1
TGTGCCAGCAGCGATCTACTAGCGGGAGTATACTATGAGCAGTTCTTC
CASSDLLAGVYYEQFF
>many|TRBV19|.|15|TRBJ2-5
TGTGCCAGTAGCTCCATTACAGGGAACCAAGAGACCCAGTACTTC
CASSSITGNQETQYF
>few|TRBV12-3/TRBV12-4|.|13|TRBJ2-5
TGTGCCAGCAGCCAAGACAGGTCGGAGACCCAGTACTTC
CASSQDRSETQYF
>many|TRBV29-1|TRBD2|15|TRBJ2-1
TGCAGCGTGGACATTGGGACTAGCGGGAGGGGTGAGCAGTTCTTC
CSVDIGTSGRGEQFF
>few|TRBV6-5|.|13|TRBJ2-7
TGTGCCAGCAGAACCGTTGGGGGCTACGAGCAGTACTTC
CASRTVGGYEQYF
>many|TRBV12-3/TRBV12-4|TRBD1|15|TRBJ2-2
TGTGCCAGCGGGGGACAGGGGATCGGCACCGGGGAGCTGTTTTTT
CASGGQGIGTGELFF
>few|TRBV28|TRBD1|11|TRBJ1-1
TGTGCCAGCAGTTACCAGGGGGCGGCTTTCTTT
CASSYQGAAFF
>few|TRBV7-2|TRBD2|11|TRBJ2-3
TGTGCCAGCAGCCTCAGCGGGACGGCCCTTTTT
CASSLSGTALF
>.|TRBV28|.|17|TRBJ1-3
TGTGCCAGCAGTTTTTCTTTCGGGACCCCGGGTGGAAACACCATATATTTT
CASSFSFGTPGGNTIYF
>many|TRBV29-1|.|11|TRBJ2-5
TGCAGCGTCCGCAGGCAAGAGACCCAGTACTTC
CSVRRQETQYF
>few|TRBV4-2|TRBD1|17|TRBJ2-7
TGTGCCAGCAGCCAGCACCGGGACAGGGGGCCCTCCTACGAGCAGTACTTC
CASSQHRDRGPSYEQYF
>many|TRBV28|TRBD2|16|TRBJ2-5
TGTGCCAGCAGTTTCGGGGCTAGCGGACTACAAGAGACCCAGTACTTC
CASSFGASGLQETQYF
>many|TRBV11-2|TRBD1|15|TRBJ2-1
TGTGCCAGCAGCCAGGACAGGAGCTCCTACAATGAGCAGTTCTTC
CASSQDRSSYNEQFF
>.|TRBV29-1|.|11|TRBJ1-1
TGCAGCGTCGACCCCGGTTATGAAGCTTTCTTT
CSVDPGYEAFF
>many|TRBV28|TRBD1|15|TRBJ1-1
TGTGCCAGCAGTTTAGGGACAGGACCTACCACTGAAGCTTTCTTT
CASSLGTGPTTEAFF
>many|TRBV7-9|TRBD1|17|TRBJ1-1
TGTGCCAGCAGCCCGAAGGACAGGGGTACGAAGGACACTGAAGCTTTCTTT
CASSPKDRGTKDTEAFF
>many|TRBV12-5|.|16|TRBJ1-3
TGTGCTAGTGGTTTGGTACTGGAGAGCTCTGGAAACACCATATATTTT
CASGLVLESSGNTIYF
>few|TRBV29-1|TRBD1|13|TRBJ1-1
TGCAGCGTTGACCCCCGGGACAGGGGAAGAGCTTTCTTT
CSVDPRDRGRAFF
>many|TRBV6-5|.|13|TRBJ2-7
TGTGCCAGCAGTTACTCAGGGGCAGAGGAGCAGTACTTC
CASSYSGAEEQYF
>many|TRBV11-3|TRBD1|15|TRBJ2-1
TGTGCCAGCAGCTCCGGGACAGGAGGTAGCGATGAGCAGTTCTTC
CASSSGTGGSDEQFF
>.|TRBV20-1|.|11|TRBJ2-7
TGCAGTGCTAGAAACGGGTACGAGCAGTACTTC
CSARNGYEQYF
>many|TRBV12-3/TRBV12-4|TRBD1|14|TRBJ1-6
TGTGCCAGCAGTCCAGGACAGGGTGATTCACCCCTCCACTTT
CASSPGQGDSPLHF
>.|TRBV2|.|10|TRBJ2-3
TGTGCCAGCGGGCGGGAAACGCAGTATTTT
CASGRETQYF
>many|TRBV19|.|17|TRBJ1-1
TGTGCCAGTAGTATAGGGGCCTTGAGGGCATCGAGTACTGAAGCTTTCTTT
CASSIGALRASSTEAFF
>many|TRBV7-9|.|13|TRBJ2-2
TGTGCCAGCACTACAGGGCTCACCGGGGAGCTGTTTTTT
CASTTGLTGELFF
>many|TRBV12-3/TRBV12-4|.|14|TRBJ2-5
TGTGCCAGCAGTTTTAGACGGTCCAGGGAGACCCAGTACTTC
CASSFRRSRETQYF
>many|TRBV11-2|TRBD1|15|TRBJ2-2
TGTGCCAGCAGCCGGTGGGGACAGGTATCCGGGGAGCTGTTTTTT
CASSRWGQVSGELFF
>few|TRBV9|.|12|TRBJ2-2
TGTGCCAGCACGTCTGATCCCGGGGAGCTGTTTTTT
CASTSDPGELFF